The entry below gives a single T cell receptor (beta chain) sequence along with its context. Its antigen remains unidentified. This CDR3 has 15 amino acids. Trimming took 6 bases from V and 1 from J, leaving 16 bases between them. Germline-derived CDR1 and CDR2 are MGHRA and YSYEKL. Methods described previously were used for bulk TCR libraries, and listed TCR primers were applied. Each CDR3 protein gets one entry after TCRdb re-called the PCR reads with MiXCR. Here the sample spans 550,000 to 750,000 distinct CDR3 sequences, 15% to 20% being singletons. In the sort, naive CD8 T cells were defined as CD8+CD4-CCR7+CD45RA+. This entry is derived from a study of molecular identifiers for immune sequencing clone quantification. Study observations and caveats: Sizes of highly expanded clones could be underestimated through identical TCRs sharing a barcode.

The sequence was collected from a human donor in good health. Some libraries in this study had Jurkat cell RNA spiked in. The specimen was naive CD8+ T cells from blood, with Jurkat cell RNA spiked in. Subset: FACS-sorted CD8+CD4-CCR7+CD45RA+ naive T cells. The chain combines TRBV4-1 with TRBJ2-7, with D unclear. The CDR3 region is CASSLQSDISYEQYF. The CDR3 nucleotides are TGCGCCAGCAGTCTCCAGTCTGATATTTCCTACGAGCAGTACTTC.